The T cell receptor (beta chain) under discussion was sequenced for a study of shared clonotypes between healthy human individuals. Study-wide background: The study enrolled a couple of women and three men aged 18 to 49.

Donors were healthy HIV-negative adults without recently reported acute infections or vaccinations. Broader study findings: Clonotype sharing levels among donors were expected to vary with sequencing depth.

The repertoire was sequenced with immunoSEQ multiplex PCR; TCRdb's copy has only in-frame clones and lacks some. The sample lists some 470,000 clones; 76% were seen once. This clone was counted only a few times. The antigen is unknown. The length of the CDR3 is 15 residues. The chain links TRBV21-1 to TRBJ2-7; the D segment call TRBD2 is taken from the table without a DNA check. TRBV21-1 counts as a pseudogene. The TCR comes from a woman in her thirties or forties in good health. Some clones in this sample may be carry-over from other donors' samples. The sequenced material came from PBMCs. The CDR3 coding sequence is TGTGCCAGCAGCAAAGCTTGGGAGGCTACCTACGAGCAGTACTTC. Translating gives CASSKAWEATYEQYF.